One sample yielded the 5 T cell receptor beta chains listed below, sequenced in a study of molecular identifiers for immune sequencing clone quantification. TCRdb reanalysed the PCR reads using MiXCR and keeps one entry per CDR3 protein. The sample holds more than 85,000 distinct CDR3 sequences; roughly a third are singletons and the top ten take approximately 3.8%. The sample taken for sequencing was naive CD8+ T cells from blood, with Jurkat cell RNA spiked in. Subset meaning: FACS-sorted CD8+CD4-CCR7+CD45RA+ naive T cells. These receptors came from a human donor in good health. Some libraries in this study had Jurkat cell RNA spiked in.

With regard to this clonotype: Without the conserved terminal phenylalanine or tryptophan, this CDR3 likely stems from a read error. The genes are TRBV19 and TRBJ2-6; D unclear. V was cut by 7 bases and J by 0 bases, with 4 bases left in between. The germline gives CDR1 LNHDA, CDR2 SQIVND (reference sequence). This CDR3 has 13 residues. The CDR3 sequence is CASKPSGANVLTL. CDR3 sequence (DNA): TGTGCCAGTAAGCCCTCTGGGGCCAACGTCCTGACTCTC.

CDR3 nucleotides: TGTGCCAGCAGCGAAGGGACAGTCGACGGGCAGTACTTC. As protein: CASSEGTVDGQYF. The J gene is TRBJ2-7, the V gene TRBV5-6; 7 bases are a match to TRBD1. The germline CDR1 and CDR2 sequences are SGHDT and YYEEEE. The V gene end was trimmed by 4 bases and the J gene end by 9 bases; junction bases not matched to a gene: 10. This CDR3 spans 13 amino acids.

With respect to this clonotype: A junction end diverges from the germline sequence, so it may reflect a read error. V usage is TRBV3-1 and J usage is TRBJ1-5, with unresolved D. This CDR3 is built from 13 residues. CDR1 is LGHDT and CDR2 is YNNKEL in the germline V gene (reference sequence). This CDR3 reads CASSQESNHPQHF. The CDR3 coding sequence is TGTGCCAGCAGCCAAGAAAGCAATCATCCCCAGCATTTT.

This clonotype was seen many times. This chain joins TRBV7-2 and TRBJ2-1; no clear D gene. Trimming left V 0 bases short and J 3 bases short, with 3 bases between. Looked up from germline, CDR1 is SGHTA and CDR2 is FQGNSA. CDR3 size: 13 residues. The CDR3 coding sequence is TGTGCCAGCAGCTTAGCCATCTACAATGAGCAGTTCTTC. It codes for CASSLAIYNEQFF.

The chain couples TRBV4-1 to TRBJ2-7, with a tentative D call TRBD2 (5 bases). The CDR3 loop spans 14 amino acids. V dropped 1 base and J dropped 5 bases, with 12 bases sitting between them. Germline CDR1 is MGHRA and CDR2 is YSYEKL. The CDR3 spells CASSQGPGSNEQYF. The DNA for the CDR3 is TGCGCCAGCAGCCAAGGACCGGGGAGCAACGAGCAGTACTTC.